This entry lists 3 T cell receptor beta chains sequenced from one sample in a study of blood T cell repertoires in COVID-19. TCRdb keeps only in-frame clones here, not all; method: immunoSEQ multiplex PCR. This sample carries 250,000 to 300,000 clones, around 91% of them seen once, and the ten largest clones take around an eighth. The specimen sequenced was peripheral blood. The origin of the receptors is a woman aged 60 to 75 with acute or convalescent COVID-19.

The genes are TRBV30 and TRBJ1-1; 7 bases fit TRBD1. CDR1 and CDR2 (germline): GTSNPN, SVGIG (reference sequence). Trimming removed 0 bases from V and 12 bases from J; junction bases left unmatched: 10. The CDR3 has 13 residues. CDR3 sequence (DNA): TGTGCCTGGAGTGTGGACAGGCTAGGTTTAACTTTCTTT. Translating it yields CAWSVDRLGLTFF.

The CDR3 sequence is CASSLSGGGSETQYF. As DNA, the CDR3 is TGTGCCAGCAGTCTCTCGGGGGGGGGCTCGGAGACCCAGTACTTC. This chain links TRBV27 with TRBJ2-5, with 8 bases matching TRBD2. The CDR3 consists of 15 residues. The junction had 10 bases not matched to a gene; V was cut back by 5 bases and J by 5 bases. Per the germline V gene, CDR1 is MNHEY and CDR2 is SMNVEV (reference sequence).

CDR3 sequence: CASRGQGIDQPQHF. DNA of the CDR3: TGTGCCAGCAGGGGACAGGGGATAGATCAGCCCCAGCATTTT. The chain employs TRBV6-5 and TRBJ1-5, with 10 bases fitting TRBD1. The V segment lost 6 bases and the J segment 5 bases; nucleotides outside the gene matches: 4. Germline-derived CDR1 and CDR2 are MNHEY and SVGAGI. The CDR3 sequence is 14 residues long.